The 30 T cell receptor beta chains in this list originate from one sample, sequenced in a study of blood T cell repertoires in COVID-19 (dated by TCRdb to the early 2020s). Libraries were built with the immunoSEQ multiplex PCR assay. What TCRdb holds here is the immuneACCESS table cut down to in-frame rearrangements. Part of the clones is not present; checked against another copy, under half of the missing clones reflect an unresolved V gene, and the others are unexplained. Counted in this sample were under 500,000 clones; 70% to 90% of them appeared once. The leading ten clones occupy nearly 2% of the sample. The sequencing sample was made of PBMCs or T cells enriched from blood (not recorded which). These receptors all come from a woman in her late teens or twenties with acute COVID-19.

The chain is built from TRBV7-2 and TRBJ1-2, with a tentative D call TRBD1 (5 bases). Germline V gives CDR1 SGHTA, CDR2 FQGNSA. The germline V and J ends were trimmed by 2 bases and 3 bases, with 13 bases remaining between them. The CDR3 sequence is 15 residues long. The CDR3 DNA follows: TGTGCCAGCAGCTTATCATCAGGGATGGACTATGGCTACACCTTC. Translation: CASSLSSGMDYGYTF. Looking up the rest from reference TRBV7-2 and TRBJ1-2 gives the full variable domain: GAGVSQSPSNKVTEKGKDVELRCDPISGHTALYWYRQSLGQGLEFLIYFQGNSAPDKSGLPSDRFSAERTGGSVSTLTIQRTQQEDSAVYLCASSLSSGMDYGYTFGSGTRLTVV.

This sequence joins TRBV7-6 and TRBJ2-2; 8 positions agree with TRBD2. V shed 5 bases, J shed 3 bases, and the junction held 2 bases outside the gene matches. The CDR3 totals 14 residues. Germline V gene data show CDR1 as SGHVS and CDR2 as FNYEAQ. The CDR3 nucleotides are TGTGCCAGCAGCAAAGCGGGAGACACCGGGGAGCTGTTTTTT. Protein sequence: CASSKAGDTGELFF.

This chain connects TRBV15 to TRBJ1-4; D gene uncertain. Germline V gives CDR1 LNHNV, CDR2 YYDKDF (reference sequence). This CDR3 is 15 amino acids long. The V gene lost 0 bases and the J gene lost 7 bases, with 12 bases spanning the gap. Here the CDR3 DNA reads TGTGCCACCAGCAGAGATCGGTGGAGGAGTGAAAAACTGTTTTTT. This codes for CATSRDRWRSEKLFF.

The V call is TRBV29-1, the J call TRBJ1-2; tentatively, D is TRBD1 (5 bases). Germline assignment: CDR1 SQVTM and CDR2 ANQGSEA. The CDR3 totals 11 residues. V lost 4 bases and J lost 7, with 10 bases in between. This CDR3 reads CSVAARAGYTF. CDR3 coding DNA: TGCAGCGTTGCGGCCAGGGCTGGCTACACCTTC.

About this clone itself: Other DNA sequences from this sample encode an identical CDR3 as well. The rearrangement joins TRBV19 to TRBJ1-5; possible D gene TRBD1, 5 bases. The CDR3 loop spans 12 amino acids. Between the trimmed V and J ends, which lost 5 bases and 6 bases, there was a span of 8 bases. Germline CDR1 LNHDA, CDR2 SQIVND (reference sequence). The CDR3, as DNA: TGTGCCAGTAGTCCAAGGGGTCAGCCCCAGCATTTT. Amino acids: CASSPRGQPQHF. Using reference TRBV19 and TRBJ1-5 for the parts outside the CDR3, the full variable domain is DGGITQSPKYLFRKEGQNVTLSCEQNLNHDAMYWYRQDPGQGLRLIYYSQIVNDFQKGDIAEGYSVSREKKESFPLTVTSAQKNPTAFYLCASSPRGQPQHFGDGTRLSIL.

The chain is built from TRBV10-1 and TRBJ2-7; 8 bases map to TRBD2. The ends lost 5 bases at V and 2 bases at J; junction bases unmatched: 5. The germline V gene has CDR1 WNHNN and CDR2 SYGVQD (reference sequence). This CDR3 has 14 residues. CDR3 in amino acids: CASSPRGGTYEQYF. The CDR3 coding sequence is TGCGCCAGCAGTCCTCGGGGGGGAACCTACGAGCAGTACTTC.

The V and J genes are TRBV5-8 and TRBJ1-1; unclear D gene. Between the trimmed V and J ends, which lost 0 bases and 9 bases, there was a span of 18 bases. This CDR3 has 15 amino acids. The germline V gene has CDR1 SGHTS and CDR2 YDEGEE. The CDR3 nucleotides are TGTGCCAGCAGCTTGGTGAATTCTCCGGGATTTAAAGCTTTCTTT. Protein: CASSLVNSPGFKAFF.

The J gene is TRBJ2-5, the V gene TRBV27; possibly TRBD2 for D (5 bases). The V end was cut by 3 bases, the J end by 5 bases, with 13 bases between. Germline V gene lookup returns CDR1 MNHEY and CDR2 SMNVEV (reference sequence). The CDR3 loop spans 14 amino acids. The CDR3 reads CASSFSWAGETQYF. The CDR3 DNA reads as TGTGCCAGCAGTTTTTCATGGGCGGGTGAGACCCAGTACTTC.

The chain employs TRBV4-1 and TRBJ2-7, with D perhaps TRBD2 (6 bases). Trimming shortened V by 4 bases and J by 9 bases, and 22 bases separated the two germline ends. There are 15 residues in the CDR3. In germline, CDR1 is MGHRA, CDR2 YSYEKL. CDR3 coding DNA: TGCGCCAGCAGCCCAGGTGATAGACTAGGCTCGGGGCAGTACTTC. Translation: CASSPGDRLGSGQYF.

This sequence joins TRBV28 and TRBJ1-4, with D possibly being TRBD1 (5 bases). V dropped 7 bases and J dropped 8 bases, with 14 bases sitting between them. The CDR3 sequence is 13 residues long. Germline CDR1 MDHEN, CDR2 SYDVKM. The CDR3 loop reads CASKGGAGEKLFF. Here the CDR3 DNA reads TGTGCCAGCAAAGGAGGGGCTGGGGAAAAACTGTTTTTT.

The chain links TRBV7-9 to TRBJ1-2; 7 nucleotides agree with TRBD1. J gave up 8 bases and V 3 bases, and 9 bases lay outside the gene matches. Germline V lookup: CDR1 SEHNR, CDR2 FQNEAQ (reference sequence). This CDR3 comprises 14 residues. CDR3: CASSLRDRAFGYTF. CDR3 nucleotides: TGTGCCAGCAGCTTGCGGGACAGAGCTTTCGGCTACACCTTC.

The gene calls are TRBV19 and TRBJ2-4, with D maybe TRBD1 (7 bases). Germline CDR1 LNHDA, CDR2 SQIVND (reference sequence). CDR3 length equals 18 residues. V gave up 5 bases and J gave up 2 bases, with 22 bases separating them. CDR3 region: CASSRAGTQGGSKNIQYF. The CDR3 nucleotides read TGTGCCAGTAGTCGAGCGGGCACCCAGGGGGGATCCAAAAACATTCAGTACTTC.

This rearrangement joins TRBV6-5 to TRBJ1-1; TRBD1 is a possible D gene (6 bases). This CDR3 is built from 12 residues. V was pared by 6 bases and J by 10 bases, with 15 bases between. Germline values: CDR1 MNHEY, CDR2 SVGAGI. The CDR3 reads CASRPDRGSAFF. For the CDR3, the DNA is TGTGCCAGCAGACCGGACAGAGGGTCAGCTTTCTTT.

This clone came up a few times. V usage is TRBV6-5 and J usage is TRBJ1-2, with 7 bases that match TRBD1. J lost 7 bases, V lost 6 bases, and 8 bases had no gene match. The V gene's germline CDR1 is MNHEY and CDR2 SVGAGI. The CDR3 sequence is 13 residues long. The CDR3 nucleotides are TGTGCCAGCAGATCCCAGACAGGGTCTGGCTACACCTTC. Its translation: CASRSQTGSGYTF.

This clone appeared once. This chain joins TRBV5-6 and TRBJ2-7, with a weak D call TRBD2 (6 bases). The V gene lost 3 bases and the J gene lost 2 bases, with 15 bases spanning the gap. Germline CDR1 and CDR2: SGHDT and YYEEEE. The CDR3 runs to 15 residues. CDR3 nucleotide sequence: TGTGCCAGCAGCTCAACCAGGGACTCTACCTACGAGCAGTACTTC. Translated: CASSSTRDSTYEQYF. The full variable domain, rest sourced from reference TRBV5-6 and TRBJ2-7, is DAGVTQSPTHLIKTRGQQVTLRCSPKSGHDTVSWYQQALGQGPQFIFQYYEEEERQRGNFPDRFSGHQFPNYSSELNVNALLLGDSALYLCASSSTRDSTYEQYFGPGTRLTVT.

V is TRBV5-5 and J is TRBJ2-7; perhaps TRBD1 as D (6 bases). The germline V gene encodes CDR1 SGHKS and CDR2 YYEKEE (reference sequence). The V and J ends lost 4 bases and 5 bases respectively, with 13 bases between them. The length of the CDR3 is 13 residues. CDR3 sequence (DNA): TGTGCCAGCAGCGCACTACAGGGACACGAGCAGTACTTC. Its protein product is CASSALQGHEQYF.

Of note for this clone: The junction does not match germline at one end; this may be a read error. The gene calls are TRBV7-7 and TRBJ1-6; TRBD1 is a possible D gene (5 bases). The length of the CDR3 is 15 residues. The germline CDR1 and CDR2 sequences are SSHAT and FNYEAQ (reference sequence). CDR3 DNA sequence: TGTGCTAGCAGCAAAAACAGGTTCGGGAATTCACCCCTCCACTTT. Its translation is CASSKNRFGNSPLHF.

V is TRBV7-2 and J is TRBJ1-1; D may be TRBD1 (6 bases). The V gene lost 3 bases and the J gene lost 2 bases, with 10 bases spanning the gap. The CDR3 is 14 residues long. Germline V gene sequence: CDR1 SGHTA, CDR2 FQGNSA. CDR3 in DNA: TGTGCCAGCAGCTTTGGGGGCTATAACACTGAAGCTTTCTTT. The encoded protein is CASSFGGYNTEAFF.

This chain links TRBV19 with TRBJ2-5; 7 positions agree with TRBD1. Germline CDR1 reads LNHDA; CDR2 reads SQIVND (reference sequence). Trimming at V came to 4 bases and at J to 3 bases, leaving 2 bases not matched to a gene. This CDR3 is 13 amino acids long. CDR3 bases: TGTGCCAGTAGTAACGACAGGGAAGAGACCCAGTACTTC. It yields the protein CASSNDREETQYF.

The chain couples TRBV7-9 to TRBJ2-7; D is undetermined. The CDR3 spans 13 residues. V was clipped by 4 bases and J by 1 base, with 8 bases between them. Germline V gene sequence: CDR1 SEHNR, CDR2 FQNEAQ (reference sequence). The CDR3: CASSSGGSYEQYF. The CDR3 nucleotides are TGTGCCAGCAGCTCGGGTGGTTCCTACGAGCAGTACTTC.

The chain uses TRBV5-8 and TRBJ1-4, with 10 bases that match TRBD1. Per germline, CDR1 SGHTS and CDR2 YDEGEE. The CDR3 sequence is 18 residues long. V was clipped by 2 bases and J by 7 bases; unmatched bases: 14. The CDR3, as DNA: TGTGCCAGCAGCTTTCCGGGACAGGGGTTTTCCGGGGGTGAAAAACTGTTTTTT. This translates into CASSFPGQGFSGGEKLFF.

The table lists this clone with a count of one. The chain joins TRBV4-2 to TRBJ2-3, with 10 bases matching TRBD2. Trimming removed 0 bases from V and 5 bases from J; junction bases left unmatched: 8. The CDR3 is 17 amino acids. Germline CDR1 LGHNA, CDR2 YNFKEQ. The CDR3 loop reads CASSQEQAGGQGDTQYF. CDR3 nucleotide sequence: TGTGCCAGCAGCCAAGAGCAAGCGGGGGGGCAGGGAGATACGCAGTATTTT.

The V call is TRBV4-3, the J call TRBJ1-5; 9 nucleotides match TRBD1. CDR3 size: 16 residues. J gave up 5 bases and V 0 bases, and 5 bases lay outside the gene matches. The germline V gene has CDR1 LGHNA and CDR2 YSLEER. The DNA for the CDR3 is TGCGCCAGCAGCCAAGAGGGACAGGGTTCTTATCAGCCCCAGCATTTT. Its protein product is CASSQEGQGSYQPQHF.

The chain uses TRBV28 and TRBJ1-4; a weak D match, TRBD1 (6 bases). The V end was cut by 5 bases, the J end by 1 base, with 17 bases between. This CDR3 comprises 17 residues. Germline V lookup: CDR1 MDHEN, CDR2 SYDVKM. In DNA, the CDR3 is TGTGCCAGCAGTCCCCTCAACAGGGTCGGAACTAATGAAAAACTGTTTTTT. It encodes CASSPLNRVGTNEKLFF.

CDR3 region: CASRTAGNKNTEAFF. As DNA, the CDR3 is TGTGCCAGCAGGACGGCAGGGAATAAGAACACTGAAGCTTTCTTT. The J gene is TRBJ1-1, the V gene TRBV6-5; TRBD1 is a possible D gene (5 bases). CDR3 size: 15 residues. The germline V gene encodes CDR1 MNHEY and CDR2 SVGAGI. Trimming shortened V by 6 bases and J by 1 base, and 15 bases separated the two germline ends.

This chain joins TRBV5-1 and TRBJ2-1; 13 bases are a match to TRBD2. Looked up from germline, CDR1 is SGHRS and CDR2 is YFSETQ. There are 17 residues in the CDR3. V lost 3 bases to trimming and J lost 7 bases; unmatched junction nucleotides: 10. The CDR3 bases are TGCGCCAGCAGCTACAGACTAGCGGGAGGTGCGGGTAATGAGCAGTTCTTC. It encodes CASSYRLAGGAGNEQFF.

This chain connects TRBV7-3 to TRBJ2-6, with TRBD1 as a possible D gene (6 bases). Germline-derived CDR1 and CDR2 are SGHTA and FQGTGA. The CDR3 length is 14 residues. V was cut by 7 bases and J by 2 bases, with 9 bases left in between. CDR3 DNA: TGTGCCAGCAAGACAGGCGCTGGGGCCAACGTCCTGACTTTC. Encoded protein: CASKTGAGANVLTF. Supplemented by reference TRBV7-3 and TRBJ2-6, the full variable domain reads GAGVSQTPSNKVTEKGKYVELRCDPISGHTALYWYRQSLGQGPEFLIYFQGTGAADDSGLPNDRFFAVRPEGSVSTLKIQRTERGDSAVYLCASKTGAGANVLTFGAGSRLTVL.

The rearrangement uses TRBV19 and TRBJ2-3; 9 positions match TRBD2. The germline V gene has CDR1 LNHDA and CDR2 SQIVND (reference sequence). The J segment lost 10 bases and the V segment lost 4 bases, leaving 3 bases of the junction unmatched. CDR3 length: 12 residues. For the CDR3, the DNA is TGTGCCAGTAGTACCAGCGGGAGGTCGCAGTATTTT. It is translated as CASSTSGRSQYF.

The gene calls are TRBV7-8 and TRBJ2-7; 9 nucleotides agree with TRBD2. Germline CDR1 reads SGHVS; CDR2 reads FQNEAQ. J was trimmed by 2 bases and V by 6 bases; bases with no gene match: 2. The CDR3 covers 13 residues. CDR3 region: CASRTSGAYEQYF. DNA of the CDR3: TGTGCCAGCAGGACTAGCGGCGCCTACGAGCAGTACTTC.

The chain is built from TRBV29-1 and TRBJ2-1; no definite D call. The CDR3 is 11 amino acids. The ends were cut back, 6 bases at V and 2 bases at J, with 5 bases in the middle. CDR1 is SQVTM, CDR2 ANQGSEA, per germline. Written as DNA, the CDR3 is TGCAGCGTACAAGCCTACAATGAGCAGTTCTTC. This gives the protein CSVQAYNEQFF.